Below are 16 T cell receptor beta chains sequenced from a single sample in a study of cytomegalovirus exposure and HLA in healthy donors. Both 60 Vbeta primers and 13 Jbeta primers went into the PCR. The assay was immunoSEQ multiplex PCR, and TCRdb's table has in-frame clones only and misses some. The sample lists about 64,000 clones; 85% were seen once. The specimen sequenced was PBMCs. These receptors all stem from a female donor in good health and CMV-seronegative.

Worth noting for this clone: In this CDR3 the conserved last residue, phenylalanine or tryptophan, is missing, so a read error is likely. The limits of the CDR3 on the DNA are not certain, so only TCRdb's listed CDR3 is given. The chain links TRBV7-2 to TRBJ2-7; the table names TRBD2, a call not compared with the DNA. The CDR3 is 15 residues long, ends included. Germline V lookup: CDR1 SGHTA, CDR2 FQGNSA. The CDR3 region is CASSSTLAGGTHPLL.

This chain connects TRBV9 to TRBJ1-6; D gene unclear. V was clipped by 0 bases and J by 9 bases, with 13 bases between them. The CDR3 spans 15 residues. The V gene's germline CDR1 is SGDLS and CDR2 YYNGEE. CDR3 DNA sequence: TGTGCCAGCAGCGTAGGGACGGCCCGGGGTTCACCCCTCCACTTT. Translated: CASSVGTARGSPLHF. Looking up the rest from reference TRBV9 and TRBJ1-6 gives the full variable domain: DSGVTQTPKHLITATGQRVTLRCSPRSGDLSVYWYQQSLDQGLQFLIQYYNGEERAKGNILERFSAQQFPDLHSELNLSSLELGDSALYFCASSVGTARGSPLHFGNGTRLTVT.

The V and J genes are TRBV5-1 and TRBJ2-2, with D perhaps matching TRBD1 (5 bases). The germline V and J ends were trimmed by 3 bases and 1 base, with 13 bases remaining between them. Germline loops: CDR1 SGHRS, CDR2 YFSETQ. The CDR3 sequence is 16 residues long. CDR3 sequence (DNA): TGCGCCAGCAGCTCTAGGACACACCGGAACACCGGGGAGCTGTTTTTT. It specifies CASSSRTHRNTGELFF.

The chain links TRBV30 to TRBJ2-5; TRBD1 aligns across 9 bases. This CDR3 is 16 amino acids long. V lost 2 bases to trimming and J lost 3 bases; unmatched junction nucleotides: 10. CDR1 and CDR2 from the germline V gene are GTSNPN and SVGIG (reference sequence). CDR3 sequence (DNA): TGTGCCTGGAGTTTGTTCCACGGGACAGGGAAAGAGACCCAGTACTTC. It translates to CAWSLFHGTGKETQYF.

The chain couples TRBV9 to TRBJ2-2; tentatively, D is TRBD1 (5 bases). The CDR3 runs 17 residues. The germline CDR1 and CDR2 sequences are SGDLS and YYNGEE. Between the trimmed V and J ends, which lost 4 bases and 1 base, there was a span of 17 bases. The CDR3 sequence: CASSPRSRDLNTGELFF. The CDR3, as DNA: TGTGCCAGCAGCCCGAGATCCAGGGATTTGAACACCGGGGAGCTGTTTTTT.

This sequence joins TRBV30 and TRBJ1-1; possibly TRBD1 for D (6 bases). The CDR3 has 11 residues. V shed 4 bases and J shed 11 bases, with 14 bases lying between them. Germline CDR1 is GTSNPN and CDR2 is SVGIG (reference sequence). CDR3 sequence: CAWTDEGGAFF. The CDR3 bases are TGTGCCTGGACGGATGAGGGGGGGGCTTTCTTT.

The V call is TRBV27, the J call TRBJ1-4, with D unclear. The CDR3 consists of 15 residues. Trimming shortened V by 4 bases and J by 0 bases, and 9 bases separated the two germline ends. Germline CDR1 reads MNHEY; CDR2 reads SMNVEV (reference sequence). CDR3 sequence reads: CASSSNDATNEKLFF. DNA for the CDR3: TGTGCCAGCAGTTCTAACGATGCAACTAATGAAAAACTGTTTTTT.

This clone was detected only once. The chain links TRBV7-2 to TRBJ2-3, with 9 bases fitting TRBD1. This CDR3 contains 14 residues. CDR1 and CDR2 from the germline V gene are SGHTA and FQGNSA. J was trimmed by 1 base and V by 4 bases; bases with no gene match: 0. The CDR3 spells CASSWDRGTDTQYF. The CDR3 DNA reads as TGTGCCAGCAGCTGGGACAGGGGCACAGATACGCAGTATTTT.

The V call is TRBV19, the J call TRBJ2-2; D is ambiguous. CDR1 and CDR2 (germline): LNHDA, SQIVND (reference sequence). The CDR3 covers 17 residues. The germline V and J ends were trimmed by 4 bases and 0 bases, with 15 bases remaining between them. The CDR3 here is CASSNSPLQSNTGELFF. CDR3 sequence (DNA): TGTGCCAGTAGTAACTCGCCCTTACAGTCGAACACCGGGGAGCTGTTTTTT.

Here the CDR3 DNA reads TGCGCCAGCAGCCAAGTCGCGGGCAGCTCCTACGAGCAGTACTTC. Translated, it gives CASSQVAGSSYEQYF. The V and J genes are TRBV4-3 and TRBJ2-5; possible D gene TRBD2, 5 bases. TRBJ2-7 matches the DNA end more closely, so the J call is doubtful. Germline-derived CDR1 and CDR2 are LGHNA and YSLEER. CDR3 length equals 15 residues.

This rearrangement joins TRBV2 to TRBJ2-3; no firm D call. The V end lost 4 bases, the J end lost 3 bases, and 11 bases lay between the germline ends. Germline CDR1 is SNHLY and CDR2 is FYNNEI. This CDR3 region has 14 residues. The CDR3 here is CASSGLTVTDTQYF. The CDR3, as DNA: TGTGCCAGCAGTGGACTCACTGTAACAGATACGCAGTATTTT.

This clone was counted a few times. J is TRBJ2-5 and V is TRBV2, with D perhaps TRBD2 (5 bases). V lost 5 bases and J 2 bases, leaving 12 bases between the germline ends. Germline values: CDR1 SNHLY, CDR2 FYNNEI. There are 14 residues in the CDR3. The CDR3 nucleotides read TGTGCCAGCAGTAGACCAGGACTTCAAGAGACCCAGTACTTC. Translation: CASSRPGLQETQYF.

The J gene is TRBJ1-2, the V gene TRBV10-2; 7 nucleotides agree with TRBD1. V was clipped by 6 bases and J by 0 bases; unmatched bases: 19. The CDR3 runs 19 residues. Germline lookup yields CDR1 WSHSY and CDR2 SAAADI. CDR3 loop: CASSGSGSGLTGANYGYTF. The CDR3 DNA follows: TGCGCCAGCAGCGGGAGTGGGAGTGGGTTAACAGGGGCTAACTATGGCTACACCTTC.

The chain has TRBV5-6 and TRBJ2-3; 9 positions match TRBD2. The CDR3 is 16 amino acids. Per germline, CDR1 SGHDT and CDR2 YYEEEE. V was clipped by 0 bases and J by 2 bases; unmatched bases: 4. The CDR3 nucleotides read TGTGCCAGCAGCTTGGAGCCGGGACTAGCCACAGATACGCAGTATTTT. Amino acids: CASSLEPGLATDTQYF.

The chain recombines TRBV28 with TRBJ2-3; 7 positions match TRBD1. The CDR3 loop spans 12 amino acids. The V and J ends lost 4 bases and 7 bases, in that order; junction bases with no gene match: 2. CDR1 is MDHEN and CDR2 is SYDVKM in the germline V gene. CDR3: CASSSQGYTQYF. CDR3 DNA sequence: TGTGCCAGCAGTTCACAGGGGTATACGCAGTATTTT.

The rearrangement uses TRBV5-5 and TRBJ1-5; TRBD1 agrees at 7 bases. Germline CDR1 is SGHKS and CDR2 is YYEKEE (reference sequence). The CDR3 contains 16 residues. With V trimmed by 4 bases and J by 2 bases, 9 bases remained unmatched. The CDR3 is CASSETTGYGNQPQHF. CDR3 DNA sequence: TGTGCCAGCAGCGAGACGACAGGGTACGGCAATCAGCCCCAGCATTTT.